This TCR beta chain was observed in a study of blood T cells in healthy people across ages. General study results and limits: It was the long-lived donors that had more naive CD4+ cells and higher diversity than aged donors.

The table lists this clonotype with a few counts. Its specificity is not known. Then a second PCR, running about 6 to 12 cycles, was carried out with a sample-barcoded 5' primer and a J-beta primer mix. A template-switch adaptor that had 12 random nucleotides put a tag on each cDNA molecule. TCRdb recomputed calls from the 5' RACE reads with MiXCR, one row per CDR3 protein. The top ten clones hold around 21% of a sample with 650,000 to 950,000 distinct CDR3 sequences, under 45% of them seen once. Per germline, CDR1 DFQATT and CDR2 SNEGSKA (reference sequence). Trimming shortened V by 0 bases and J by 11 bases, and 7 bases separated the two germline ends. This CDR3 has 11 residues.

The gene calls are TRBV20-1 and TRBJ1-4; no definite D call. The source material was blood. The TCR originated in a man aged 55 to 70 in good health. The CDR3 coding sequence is TGCAGTGCTAGAGATATAAGTAAACTGTTTTTT. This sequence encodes CSARDISKLFF.